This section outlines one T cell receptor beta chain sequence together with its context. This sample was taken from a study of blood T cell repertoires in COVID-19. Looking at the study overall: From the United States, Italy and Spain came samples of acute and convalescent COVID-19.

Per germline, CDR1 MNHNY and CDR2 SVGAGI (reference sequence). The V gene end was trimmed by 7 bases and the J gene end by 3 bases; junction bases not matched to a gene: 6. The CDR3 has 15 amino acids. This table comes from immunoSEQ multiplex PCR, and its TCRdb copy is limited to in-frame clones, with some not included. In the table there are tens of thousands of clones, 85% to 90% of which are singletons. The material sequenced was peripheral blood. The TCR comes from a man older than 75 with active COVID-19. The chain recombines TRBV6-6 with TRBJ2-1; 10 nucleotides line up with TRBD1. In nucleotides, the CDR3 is TGTGCCAGCAAGCCGGGACAGGGGAGCTACAATGAGCAGTTCTTC. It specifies CASKPGQGSYNEQFF.